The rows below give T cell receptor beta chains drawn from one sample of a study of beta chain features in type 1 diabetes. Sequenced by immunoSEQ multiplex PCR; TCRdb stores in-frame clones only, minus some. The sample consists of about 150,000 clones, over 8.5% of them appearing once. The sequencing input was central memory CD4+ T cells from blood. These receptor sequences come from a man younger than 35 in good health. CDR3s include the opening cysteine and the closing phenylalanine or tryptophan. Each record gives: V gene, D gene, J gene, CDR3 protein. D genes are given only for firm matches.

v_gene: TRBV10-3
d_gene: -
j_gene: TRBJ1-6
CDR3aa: CASRTGGSPLHF

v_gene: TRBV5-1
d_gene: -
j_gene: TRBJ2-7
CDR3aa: CASRTDYEQYF

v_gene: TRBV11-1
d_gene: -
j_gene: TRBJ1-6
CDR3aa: CASSPMTGRWSPLHF

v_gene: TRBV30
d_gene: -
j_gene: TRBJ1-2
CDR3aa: CAWNDGSLKPSNYGYTF

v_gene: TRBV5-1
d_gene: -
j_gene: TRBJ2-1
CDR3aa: CASSLLGQANNNEQFF

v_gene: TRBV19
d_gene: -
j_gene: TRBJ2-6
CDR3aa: CASSGQISGANVLTF

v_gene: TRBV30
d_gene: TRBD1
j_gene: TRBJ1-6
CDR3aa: CAWSVPGTGNSPLHF

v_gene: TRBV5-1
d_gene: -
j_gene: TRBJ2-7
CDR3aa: CASSSLATYEQYF

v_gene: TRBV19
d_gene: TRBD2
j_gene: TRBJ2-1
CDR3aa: CASSSPLAGVWNEQFF

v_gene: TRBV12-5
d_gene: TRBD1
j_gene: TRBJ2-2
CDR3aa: CASGSPSGGPNTGELFF

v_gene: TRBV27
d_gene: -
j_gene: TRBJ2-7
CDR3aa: CASSRGGAGTLYEQYF

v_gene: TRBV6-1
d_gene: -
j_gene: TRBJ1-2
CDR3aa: CASNLQGPGYTF

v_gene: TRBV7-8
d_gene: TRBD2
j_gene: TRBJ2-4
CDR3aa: CASSPNLRGENIQYF

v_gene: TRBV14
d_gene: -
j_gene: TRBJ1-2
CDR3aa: CASSQGMHGYTF

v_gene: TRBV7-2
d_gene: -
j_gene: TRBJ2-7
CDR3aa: CASSLWRGPGEQYF

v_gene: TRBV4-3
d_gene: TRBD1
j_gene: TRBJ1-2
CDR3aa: CASSRGTGAFGGYTF

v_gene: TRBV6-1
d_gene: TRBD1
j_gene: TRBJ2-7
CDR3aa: CASTRTGGRYEQYF

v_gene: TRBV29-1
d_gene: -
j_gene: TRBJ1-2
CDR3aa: CSVEIQYGYTF

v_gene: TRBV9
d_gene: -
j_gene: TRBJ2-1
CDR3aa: CASSAYEGSYNEQFF

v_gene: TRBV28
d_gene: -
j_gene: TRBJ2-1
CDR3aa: CASSFANLNEQFF

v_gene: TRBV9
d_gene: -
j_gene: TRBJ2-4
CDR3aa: CASSVDSVQNIQYF

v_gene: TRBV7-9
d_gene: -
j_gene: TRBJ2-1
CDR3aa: CASSPPGYAYNEQFF

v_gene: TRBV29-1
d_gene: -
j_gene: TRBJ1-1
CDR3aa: CSVGSGRNTEAFF

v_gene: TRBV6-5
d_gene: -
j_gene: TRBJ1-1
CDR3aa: CASSYQNRAPAEAFF

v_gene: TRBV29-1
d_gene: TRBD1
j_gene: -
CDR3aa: CSVRDRDEQYF

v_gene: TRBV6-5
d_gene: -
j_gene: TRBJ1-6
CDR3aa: CASSYFLDGNSPLHF

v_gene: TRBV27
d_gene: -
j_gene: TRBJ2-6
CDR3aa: CASTTAGSGANVLTF

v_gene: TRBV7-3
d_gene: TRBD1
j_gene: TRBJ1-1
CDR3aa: CASSEQGETEAFF

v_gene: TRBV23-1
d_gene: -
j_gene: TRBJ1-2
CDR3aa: CASSPTMALNYGYTF

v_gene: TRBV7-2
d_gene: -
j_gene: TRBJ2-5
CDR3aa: CASSPGVRETQYF

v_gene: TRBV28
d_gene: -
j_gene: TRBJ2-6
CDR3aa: CASSIPFFSGANVLTF

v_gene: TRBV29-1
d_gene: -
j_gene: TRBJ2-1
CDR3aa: CSARGNEQFF

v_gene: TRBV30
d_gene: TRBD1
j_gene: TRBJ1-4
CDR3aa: CAWSRGMREKLFF

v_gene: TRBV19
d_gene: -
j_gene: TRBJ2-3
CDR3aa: CASSMGSGSTDTQYF

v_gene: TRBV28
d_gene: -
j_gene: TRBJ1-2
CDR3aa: CASSIWTGGYTF

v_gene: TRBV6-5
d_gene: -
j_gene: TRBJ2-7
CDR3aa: CASHRGPGPYEQYF

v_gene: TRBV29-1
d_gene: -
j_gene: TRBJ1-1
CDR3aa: CSVANFDREAFF

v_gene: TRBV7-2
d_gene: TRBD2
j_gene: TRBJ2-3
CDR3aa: CASSPRLAGTQYF

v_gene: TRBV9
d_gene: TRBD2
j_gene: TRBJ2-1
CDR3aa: CASSVSGLANYNEQFF

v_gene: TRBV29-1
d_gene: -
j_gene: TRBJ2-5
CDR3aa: CSVGGGQETQYF

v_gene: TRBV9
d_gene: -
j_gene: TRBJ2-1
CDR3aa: CASSVGVGTYNEQFF

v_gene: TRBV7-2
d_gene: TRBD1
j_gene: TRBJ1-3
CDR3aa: CASSRTGTGNTIYF

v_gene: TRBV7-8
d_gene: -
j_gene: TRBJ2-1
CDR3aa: CASSRQRTETYNEQFF

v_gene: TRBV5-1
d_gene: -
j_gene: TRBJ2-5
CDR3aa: CASSLNRAETQYF

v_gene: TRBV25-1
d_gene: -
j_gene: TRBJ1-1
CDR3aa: CASSEGRSGSEAFF

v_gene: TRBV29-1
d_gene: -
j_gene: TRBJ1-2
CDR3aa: CSVEDGLTYGYTF

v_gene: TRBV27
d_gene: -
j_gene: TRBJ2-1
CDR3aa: CASSLPTGLYNEQFF

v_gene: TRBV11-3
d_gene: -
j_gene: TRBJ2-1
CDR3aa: CASSPGDKNNEQFF

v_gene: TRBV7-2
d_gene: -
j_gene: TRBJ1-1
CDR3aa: CASSARSTEAGNEAFF

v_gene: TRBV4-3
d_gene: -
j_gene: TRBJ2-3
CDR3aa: CASSASFGLESRTQYF

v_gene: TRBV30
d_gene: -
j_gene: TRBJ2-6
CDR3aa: CAWSVMGIGANVLTF

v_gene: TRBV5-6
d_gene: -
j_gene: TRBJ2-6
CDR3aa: CASSLVSGGTGANVLTF

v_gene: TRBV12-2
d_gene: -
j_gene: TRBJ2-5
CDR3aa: CASRLAIISPHRQETQYF